This entry is about one TCR beta chain. As yet, its antigen is unknown. TCRdb's table, derived via immunoSEQ multiplex PCR, lists solely in-frame clones and lacks some. The sample lists around 64,000 clones, approximately 87% occurring once. Recipients received nonmyeloablative bone marrow transplants from related graft donors, with transient mixed chimerism. Unstimulated regulatory T cells (CD4+CD25+CD127-), CD4+CD25- non-regulatory cells, CD4 and CD8 cells were FACS-sorted from thawed PBMCs. The CDR3 extends over 12 amino acids. The V gene lost 4 bases and the J gene lost 3 bases, with 7 bases spanning the gap. Germline CDR1 MNHEY, CDR2 SVGAGI. The sample originates from a study of Tregs in tolerant kidney transplant recipients. General study findings and limits: Validation in larger populations is needed because few patients were studied. Donor-specific Treg expansion exceeded global Treg expansion in tolerant patients, suggesting antigen drive. Nucleotide sequences could not be compared across some patients' samples due to primer changes.

The V gene is TRBV6-5, the J gene TRBJ2-7; D not resolved. Here the sequenced sample was CD4+ T cells from blood (PBMCs), taken 6 months after the transplant. The sequence was obtained from a human patient who received a combined kidney and bone marrow transplant. Some T cells may be transferred from the graft donor. CDR3 region: CASSSPYYEQYF. The CDR3 DNA follows: TGTGCCAGCAGTTCACCCTACTACGAGCAGTACTTC.